The 29 T cell receptor beta chains below all came from one sample that was sequenced in a study of T cell responses to AZD1222 COVID-19 vaccine. Sequenced by immunoSEQ multiplex PCR; TCRdb stores in-frame clones only, minus some. Of roughly 120,000 clones in the sample, 92% are singletons; the top ten hold 2% to 2.5%. The sample consisted of peripheral blood, taken 28 days after the second AZD1222 dose. The receptors derive from an adult who received the AZD1222 COVID-19 vaccine.

This clone occurred a few times. V usage is TRBV6-5 and J usage is TRBJ2-2; perhaps D is TRBD1 or TRBD2 (5 bases each). The CDR3 sequence is 15 residues long. Germline CDR1 and CDR2: MNHEY and SVGAGI. V lost 7 bases and J lost 0, with 12 bases in between. CDR3 residues: CASTWGSANTGELFF. In nucleotides, the CDR3 is TGTGCCAGCACTTGGGGGTCCGCGAACACCGGGGAGCTGTTTTTT.

This clone was seen only once. V is TRBV10-3 and J is TRBJ2-3, with 7 bases matching TRBD1. This CDR3 contains 13 residues. The germline CDR1 and CDR2 sequences are ENHRY and SYGVKD. Trimming removed 7 bases from V and 7 bases from J; junction bases left unmatched: 8. The CDR3 bases are TGTGCCATCAACCCGACAGGGACAAATACGCAGTATTTT. Protein product: CAINPTGTNTQYF.

This clone was seen just once. This sequence joins TRBV19 and TRBJ1-1; 7 positions match TRBD1. This CDR3 has 13 residues. Germline CDR1 reads LNHDA; CDR2 reads SQIVND (reference sequence). V shed 6 bases, J shed 8 bases, and the junction held 9 bases outside the gene matches. The CDR3 DNA sequence: TGTGCCAGTAGCGAAAATCGACAGGGCGAAGCTTTCTTT. Amino acid sequence: CASSENRQGEAFF.

This sequence joins TRBV15 and TRBJ2-1, with 9 nucleotides matching TRBD1. The CDR3 covers 14 residues. The V and J ends lost 3 bases and 6 bases, in that order; junction bases with no gene match: 3. Germline CDR1 is LNHNV and CDR2 is YYDKDF (reference sequence). The CDR3 DNA reads TGTGCCACCAGCAGGAGGACAGGGGTCAATGAGCAGTTCTTC. Encoded protein: CATSRRTGVNEQFF.

V and J are TRBV7-2 and TRBJ2-1; 16 positions agree with TRBD2. The V gene end was trimmed by 4 bases and the J gene end by 10 bases; junction bases not matched to a gene: 7. Germline loops: CDR1 SGHTA, CDR2 FQGNSA. CDR3 length: 16 residues. CDR3: CASSSSGLAGGQEQFF. The CDR3, as DNA: TGTGCCAGCAGCTCCTCGGGACTAGCGGGGGGGCAAGAGCAGTTCTTC.

The genes are TRBV11-2 and TRBJ1-5; D may be TRBD1 (6 bases). Germline V gene sequence: CDR1 SGHAT, CDR2 FQNNGV. The length of the CDR3 is 15 residues. The V and J ends lost 1 base and 2 bases respectively, with 9 bases between them. The CDR3 sequence is CASSLVGQRNQPQHF. DNA of the CDR3: TGTGCCAGCAGCTTAGTCGGACAGCGCAATCAGCCCCAGCATTTT.

The rearrangement uses TRBV18 and TRBJ1-5; D is undetermined. The CDR3 has 14 amino acids. Germline CDR1 KGHSH, CDR2 LQKENI. Trimming pared 2 bases from V and 0 bases from J, leaving 5 bases between. CDR3 region: CASSPTDSNQPQHF. The CDR3 DNA reads as TGTGCCAGCTCACCAACAGATAGCAATCAGCCCCAGCATTTT.

The chain employs TRBV10-3 and TRBJ2-6, with D possibly matching TRBD1 (5 bases). Deletions cut 3 bases from V and 1 base from J, with 13 bases between. Germline V gene lookup returns CDR1 ENHRY and CDR2 SYGVKD. This CDR3 has 17 residues. In DNA form, the CDR3 reads TGTGCCATCAGTGACGGCAGGGCAGGGTCTGGGGCCAACGTCCTGACTTTC. Its translation: CAISDGRAGSGANVLTF.

The chain couples TRBV28 to TRBJ1-2; D is ambiguous. Between the trimmed V and J ends, which lost 7 bases and 3 bases, there was a span of 12 bases. Germline loops: CDR1 MDHEN, CDR2 SYDVKM. The CDR3 has 13 residues. CDR3 DNA: TGTGCCAGCAACGTCGGACGGGACTATGGCTACACCTTC. It encodes CASNVGRDYGYTF.

The CDR3 sequence: CASSPIGQATYEQYF. The CDR3 nucleotides are TGTGCCAGCAGCCCTATAGGACAGGCCACCTACGAGCAGTACTTC. This chain connects TRBV3-1 (or the pseudogene TRBV3-2) to TRBJ2-7; 7 bases agree with TRBD1. Germline-derived CDR1 and CDR2 are LGHDT and YNNKEL (reference sequence). V dropped 4 bases and J dropped 2; count of bases not matched to a gene: 8. The length of the CDR3 is 15 residues.

V usage is TRBV4-3 and J usage is TRBJ2-1; D is ambiguous. Germline CDR1 and CDR2: LGHNA and YSLEER. Between the trimmed V and J ends, which lost 1 base and 8 bases, there was a span of 12 bases. The CDR3 extends over 14 amino acids. The CDR3 loop is CASSQVVTGHEQFF. In DNA form, the CDR3 reads TGCGCCAGCAGCCAAGTGGTTACTGGGCATGAGCAGTTCTTC.

CDR3 bases: TGTGCCAGCAGCCGGACAAATATCCCTAACAATGAGCAGTTCTTC. Its protein is CASSRTNIPNNEQFF. The rearrangement uses TRBV14 and TRBJ2-1; D possibly corresponds to TRBD1 (5 bases). V was pared by 4 bases and J by 5 bases, with 15 bases between. CDR3 size: 15 residues. Per germline, CDR1 SGHDN and CDR2 FVKESK.

The CDR3 sequence: CSASTPGQGREKLFF. CDR3 DNA: TGCAGTGCTAGTACCCCGGGACAGGGGAGAGAAAAACTGTTTTTT. The chain has TRBV20-1 and TRBJ1-4; TRBD1 aligns across 10 bases. The CDR3 is 15 amino acids. The germline V gene has CDR1 DFQATT and CDR2 SNEGSKA (reference sequence). The V segment lost 3 bases and the J segment 8 bases; nucleotides outside the gene matches: 9.

The chain uses TRBV9 and TRBJ2-3; D is perhaps TRBD1 or TRBD2 (5 bases each). V was pared by 5 bases and J by 1 base, with 17 bases between. There are 16 residues in the CDR3. The germline V gene has CDR1 SGDLS and CDR2 YYNGEE. CDR3: CASRKGSGTRTDTQYF. CDR3 bases: TGTGCCAGCAGGAAAGGCTCCGGGACGCGCACAGATACGCAGTATTTT.

The chain links TRBV5-1 to TRBJ2-3; weak D call: TRBD2 (5 bases). CDR3 length equals 15 residues. V lost 0 bases, J lost 6 bases, and 14 bases lay in between. Looked up from germline, CDR1 is SGHRS and CDR2 is YFSETQ. The CDR3 DNA reads TGCGCCAGCAGCTTGGATCCTAGCAGAGGGGATACGCAGTATTTT. Protein product: CASSLDPSRGDTQYF.

This clone was seen only once. The V gene is TRBV3-1 (or the pseudogene TRBV3-2), the J gene TRBJ1-1; TRBD1 matches at 11 bases. The CDR3 contains 18 residues. Germline CDR1 and CDR2: LGHDT and YNNKEL (reference sequence). The ends lost 0 bases at V and 1 base at J; junction bases unmatched: 7. This CDR3 reads CASSQETRTGGGNTEAFF. The CDR3 DNA is TGTGCCAGCAGCCAAGAGACCCGGACAGGGGGCGGGAACACTGAAGCTTTCTTT.

The chain joins TRBV5-1 to TRBJ1-2, with a possible D match to TRBD1 (5 bases). Germline assignment: CDR1 SGHRS and CDR2 YFSETQ. There are 15 residues in the CDR3. Trimming left V 3 bases short and J 4 bases short, with 16 bases between. In DNA form, the CDR3 reads TGCGCCAGCAGCTCCGGGACTACCACGGGCTATGGCTACACCTTC. Translating it yields CASSSGTTTGYGYTF.

V gene TRBV15 combines with J gene TRBJ2-5; D tentatively fits TRBD1 or TRBD2 (5 bases each). V shed 5 bases and J shed 2 bases, with 18 bases lying between them. The CDR3 sequence is 16 residues long. Germline assignment: CDR1 LNHNV and CDR2 YYDKDF (reference sequence). The CDR3 here is CATSSGRGEGQETQYF. CDR3 coding DNA: TGTGCCACCAGCTCCGGTAGGGGAGAGGGGCAAGAGACCCAGTACTTC.

The chain is built from TRBV6-6 and TRBJ1-5, with D hard to call. Germline CDR1 and CDR2: MNHNY and SVGAGI (reference sequence). This CDR3 contains 14 residues. V was trimmed by 2 bases and J by 0 bases, leaving 5 bases between them. The CDR3 coding sequence is TGTGCCAGCAGTTACATGTATAGCAATCAGCCCCAGCATTTT. It translates to CASSYMYSNQPQHF.

On this clone itself: Within the sample, other DNA sequences also encode this same CDR3. This chain connects TRBV5-4 to TRBJ2-7, with 9 bases fitting TRBD1. The J segment lost 3 bases and the V segment lost 0 bases, leaving 4 bases of the junction unmatched. Germline V lookup: CDR1 SGHNT, CDR2 YYREEE (reference sequence). The CDR3 sequence is 15 residues long. Here the CDR3 DNA reads TGTGCCAGCAGCTTGGCGGGGACAGGGAGCTACGAGCAGTACTTC. This translates into CASSLAGTGSYEQYF.

The J gene is TRBJ1-1, the V gene TRBV2; the match to TRBD1 covers 9 bases. The CDR3 is made up of 17 amino acids. Per the germline V gene, CDR1 is SNHLY and CDR2 is FYNNEI. J was trimmed by 8 bases and V by 4 bases; bases with no gene match: 17. This CDR3 is CASSGLSGTGPPNEAFF. CDR3 DNA sequence: TGTGCCAGCAGTGGATTATCCGGGACAGGGCCACCGAACGAAGCTTTCTTT.

The J gene is TRBJ1-5, the V gene TRBV7-9, with D hard to call. Trimming pared 0 bases from V and 0 bases from J, leaving 6 bases between. CDR3 length: 15 amino acids. Germline CDR1 and CDR2: SEHNR and FQNEAQ (reference sequence). CDR3 DNA sequence: TGTGCCAGCAGCTTAGCCGGGGTTAGCAATCAGCCCCAGCATTTT. Translated: CASSLAGVSNQPQHF.

The rearrangement uses TRBV4-2 and TRBJ2-3; TRBD2 agrees at 12 bases. V trimming: 0 bases; J trimming: 2 bases; junction bases outside the gene matches: 3. This CDR3 has 17 amino acids. The germline CDR1 and CDR2 sequences are LGHNA and YNFKEQ. CDR3 in amino acids: CASSQDTSGGLTDTQYF. CDR3 coding DNA: TGTGCCAGCAGCCAAGATACTAGCGGGGGGCTCACAGATACGCAGTATTTT.

The table lists this clone with a count of one. The CDR3 spells CASSPGTESGYTF. The CDR3 DNA follows: TGTGCCAGCTCACCGGGGACGGAAAGTGGCTACACCTTC. The chain couples TRBV18 to TRBJ1-2; tentative D call: TRBD1 (5 bases). The germline V and J ends were trimmed by 3 bases and 7 bases, with 12 bases remaining between them. The CDR3 has 13 residues. CDR1 KGHSH and CDR2 LQKENI come from the germline V gene.

This clone was seen more than once but under ten times. The DNA for the CDR3 is TGTGCCAGCAGTTCCGAGGACAGGGACCCCTACGAGCAGTACTTC. Translating it yields CASSSEDRDPYEQYF. The chain couples TRBV6-2 or TRBV6-3 to TRBJ2-7; 8 nucleotides align to TRBD1. V shed 4 bases and J 2 bases; nucleotides not matched to a gene: 7. This CDR3 has 15 amino acids. Germline V lookup: CDR1 MNHEY, CDR2 SVGEGT.

The gene calls are TRBV4-2 and TRBJ2-3; 11 bases map to TRBD2. Losses at the gene ends were 1 base for V and 7 bases for J; bases not matched to a gene: 4. The CDR3 runs to 15 residues. CDR1 is LGHNA and CDR2 is YNFKEQ in the germline V gene. CDR3 residues: CASSQGLAGTNTQYF. As DNA, the CDR3 is TGTGCCAGCAGCCAAGGACTAGCGGGGACTAATACGCAGTATTTT.

V gene TRBV14 combines with J gene TRBJ2-2; tentatively, D is TRBD1 (6 bases). Germline V gives CDR1 SGHDN, CDR2 FVKESK. The CDR3 consists of 16 residues. With 1 base removed from V and 6 bases from J, the gap between germline ends came to 15 bases. In DNA, the CDR3 is TGTGCCAGCAGCCAAGCAGCAGGGAAGGGGGCCGGGGAGCTGTTTTTT. This sequence encodes CASSQAAGKGAGELFF. The complete variable domain, with remaining parts taken from reference TRBV14 and TRBJ2-2, reads EAGVTQFPSHSVIEKGQTVTLRCDPISGHDNLYWYRRVMGKEIKFLLHFVKESKQDESGMPNNRFLAERTGGTYSTLKVQPAELEDSGVYFCASSQAAGKGAGELFFGEGSRLTVL.

This rearrangement joins TRBV11-1 to TRBJ2-7, with 8 bases identical to TRBD1. In germline, CDR1 is SGHAT, CDR2 FQDESV (reference sequence). Trimming removed 4 bases from V and 3 bases from J; junction bases left unmatched: 8. This CDR3 has 15 residues. In DNA form, the CDR3 reads TGTGCCAGCAGCTCCCCCGGGACAGGAGACTACGAGCAGTACTTC. It specifies CASSSPGTGDYEQYF.

The rearrangement links TRBV19 to TRBJ1-4, with 8 bases fitting TRBD1. CDR3 size: 13 residues. V trimming: 8 bases; J trimming: 5 bases; junction bases outside the gene matches: 4. Looked up from germline, CDR1 is LNHDA and CDR2 is SQIVND (reference sequence). CDR3 bases: TGTGCCAGTGGACGACAGGGGAATGAAAAACTGTTTTTT. Amino acid sequence: CASGRQGNEKLFF.